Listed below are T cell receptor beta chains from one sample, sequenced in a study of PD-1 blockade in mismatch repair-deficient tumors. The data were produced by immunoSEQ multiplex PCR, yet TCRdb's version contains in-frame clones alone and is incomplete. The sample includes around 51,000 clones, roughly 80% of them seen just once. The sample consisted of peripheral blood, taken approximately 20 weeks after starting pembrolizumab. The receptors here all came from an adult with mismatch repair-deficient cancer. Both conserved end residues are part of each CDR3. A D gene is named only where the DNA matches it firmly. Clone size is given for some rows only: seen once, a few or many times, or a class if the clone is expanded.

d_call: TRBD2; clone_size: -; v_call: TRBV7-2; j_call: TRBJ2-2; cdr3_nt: TGTGCCAGCAGCCAGGGACTATCTAACACCGGGGAGCTGTTTTTT; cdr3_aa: CASSQGLSNTGELFF
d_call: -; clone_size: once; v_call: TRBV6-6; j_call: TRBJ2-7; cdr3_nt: TGTGCCAGCAGTTACTCGAGGGCCACCTACGAGCAGTACTTC; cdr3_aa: CASSYSRATYEQYF
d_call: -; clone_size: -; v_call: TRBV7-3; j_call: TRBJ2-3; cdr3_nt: TGTGCCATCCAACCACCTGGGGGGACAGATACGCAGTATTTT; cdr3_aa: CAIQPPGGTDTQYF
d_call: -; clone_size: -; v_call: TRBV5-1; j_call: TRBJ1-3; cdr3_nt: TGCGCCAGCAGCTTGGGAACAGGGTCGGCTGGAAACACCATATATTTT; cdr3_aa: CASSLGTGSAGNTIYF
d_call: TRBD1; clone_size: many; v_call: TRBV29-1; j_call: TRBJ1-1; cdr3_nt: TGCAGCGTTGGGACAGGGGAGACTGAAGCTTTCTTT; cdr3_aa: CSVGTGETEAFF
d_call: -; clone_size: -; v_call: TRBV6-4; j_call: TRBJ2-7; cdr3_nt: TGTGCCAGCCGAGGCTACGAGCAGTACTTC; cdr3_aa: CASRGYEQYF
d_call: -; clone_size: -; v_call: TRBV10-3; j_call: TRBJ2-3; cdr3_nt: TGTGCCATCAGTGTACTGGGCACAGATACGCAGTATTTT; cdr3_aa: CAISVLGTDTQYF
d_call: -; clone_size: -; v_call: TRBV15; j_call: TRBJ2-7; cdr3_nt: TGTGCCACCAGCAGGGAGTCCTCCTACGAGCAGTACTTC; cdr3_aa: CATSRESSYEQYF
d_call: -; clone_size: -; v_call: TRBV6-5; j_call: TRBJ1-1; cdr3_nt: TGTGCCAGCAGTTACGGGGGGAATCGGGGCACTGAAGCTTTCTTT; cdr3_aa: CASSYGGNRGTEAFF
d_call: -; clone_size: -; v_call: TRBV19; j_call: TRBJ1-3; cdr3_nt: TGTGCCAGTAGTATGCTTCTGGACTGGAACTCTGGAAACACCATATATTTT; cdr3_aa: CASSMLLDWNSGNTIYF
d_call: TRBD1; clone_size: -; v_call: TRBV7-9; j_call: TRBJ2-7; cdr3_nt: TGTGCCAGCAGCTCGGACAGGGTCTACGAGCAGTACTTC; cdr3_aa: CASSSDRVYEQYF
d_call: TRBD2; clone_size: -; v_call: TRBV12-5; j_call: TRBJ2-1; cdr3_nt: TGTGCTAGTGGTTCGACTAGCCCCCTCGCCGATGAGCAGTTCTTC; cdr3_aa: CASGSTSPLADEQFF
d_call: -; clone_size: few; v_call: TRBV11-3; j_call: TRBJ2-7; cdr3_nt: TGTGCCAGCAGCTTAATTGTCGGGGGCACCTACGAGCAGTACTTC; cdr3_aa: CASSLIVGGTYEQYF
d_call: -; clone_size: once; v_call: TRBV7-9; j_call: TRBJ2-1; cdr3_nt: TGTGCCAGCAGCTTAGACCCCGACGGGGGCGGGGAGCAGTTCTTC; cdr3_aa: CASSLDPDGGGEQFF
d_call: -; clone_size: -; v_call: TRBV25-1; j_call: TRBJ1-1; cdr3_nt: TGTGCCAGCAGTGAATTCTTGGCGGCCGCGGTAGCTTTCTTT; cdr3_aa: CASSEFLAAAVAFF
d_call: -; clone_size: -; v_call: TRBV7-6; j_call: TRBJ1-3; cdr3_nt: TGTGCCAGCAGCTATCGCTCCACCGGAAACACCATATATTTT; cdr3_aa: CASSYRSTGNTIYF
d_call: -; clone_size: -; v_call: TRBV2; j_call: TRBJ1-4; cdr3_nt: TGTGCCAGCAGTGACCAGGGACCCAATGAAAAACTGTTTTTT; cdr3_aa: CASSDQGPNEKLFF
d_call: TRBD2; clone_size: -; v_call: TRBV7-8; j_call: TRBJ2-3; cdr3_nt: TGTGCCAGCAGCTCTAGCGGGAGAGATACGCAGTATTTT; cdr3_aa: CASSSSGRDTQYF